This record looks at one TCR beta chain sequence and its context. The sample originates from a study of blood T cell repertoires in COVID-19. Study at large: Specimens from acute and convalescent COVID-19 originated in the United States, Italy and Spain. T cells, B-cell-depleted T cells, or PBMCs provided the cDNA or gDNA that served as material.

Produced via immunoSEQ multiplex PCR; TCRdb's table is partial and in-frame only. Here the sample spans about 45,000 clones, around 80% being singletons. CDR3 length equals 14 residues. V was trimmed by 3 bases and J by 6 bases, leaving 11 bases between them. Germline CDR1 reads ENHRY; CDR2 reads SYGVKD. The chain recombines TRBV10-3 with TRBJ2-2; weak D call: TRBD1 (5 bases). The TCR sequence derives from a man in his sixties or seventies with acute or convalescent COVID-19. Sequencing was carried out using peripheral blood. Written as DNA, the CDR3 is TGTGCCATCAGTGACAGGGCCAGCGCCGGGGAGCTGTTTTTT. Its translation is CAISDRASAGELFF.